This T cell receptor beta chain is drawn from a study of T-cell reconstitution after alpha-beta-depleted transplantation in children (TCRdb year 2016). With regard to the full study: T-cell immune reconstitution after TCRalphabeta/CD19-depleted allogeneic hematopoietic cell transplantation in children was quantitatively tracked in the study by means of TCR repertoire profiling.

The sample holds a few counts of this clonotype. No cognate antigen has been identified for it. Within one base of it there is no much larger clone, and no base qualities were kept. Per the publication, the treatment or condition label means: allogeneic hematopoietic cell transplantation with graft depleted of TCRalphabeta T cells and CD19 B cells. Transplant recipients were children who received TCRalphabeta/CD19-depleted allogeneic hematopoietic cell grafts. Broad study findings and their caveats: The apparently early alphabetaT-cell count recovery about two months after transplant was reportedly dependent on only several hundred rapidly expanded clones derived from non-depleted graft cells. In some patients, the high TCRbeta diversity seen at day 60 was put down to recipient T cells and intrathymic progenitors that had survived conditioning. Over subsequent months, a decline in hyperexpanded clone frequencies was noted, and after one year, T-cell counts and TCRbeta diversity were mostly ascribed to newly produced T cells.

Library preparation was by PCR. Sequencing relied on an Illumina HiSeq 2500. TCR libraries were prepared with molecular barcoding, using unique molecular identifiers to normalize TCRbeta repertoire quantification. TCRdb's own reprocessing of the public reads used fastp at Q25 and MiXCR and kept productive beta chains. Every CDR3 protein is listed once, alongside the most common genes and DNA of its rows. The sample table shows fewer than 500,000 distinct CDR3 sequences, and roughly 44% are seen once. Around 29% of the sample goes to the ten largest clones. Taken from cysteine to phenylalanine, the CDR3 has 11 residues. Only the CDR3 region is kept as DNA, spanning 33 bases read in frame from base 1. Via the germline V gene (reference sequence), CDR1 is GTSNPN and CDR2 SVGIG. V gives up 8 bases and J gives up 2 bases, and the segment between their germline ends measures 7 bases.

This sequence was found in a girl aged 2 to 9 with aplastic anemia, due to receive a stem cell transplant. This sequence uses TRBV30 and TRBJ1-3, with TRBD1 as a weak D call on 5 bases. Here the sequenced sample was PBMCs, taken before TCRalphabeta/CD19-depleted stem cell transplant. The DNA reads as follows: TGTGCCGTGGGACCTGGAAACACCATATATTTT. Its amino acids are CAVGPGNTIYF.